The 29 T cell receptor beta chains below all came from one sample that was sequenced in a study. TCRdb re-analysed the RT-PCR reads in MiXCR, keeping a single row per CDR3 protein. The profile shows about 680,000 distinct CDR3 sequences, 13% to 15% of them singletons. The source material was memory CD4+ T cells from blood. These receptors were obtained from a female donor in good health, serving as a healthy control.

This clonotype was seen ten or more times. This sequence joins TRBV6-5 and TRBJ2-1; TRBD1 might be the D (6 bases). The CDR3 runs 15 residues. Trimming pared 4 bases from V and 7 bases from J, leaving 17 bases between. Germline CDR1 MNHEY, CDR2 SVGAGI. The CDR3 DNA follows: TGTGCCAGCAGTTCTAACAGGGATGGGGGAAATGAGCAGTTCTTC. The encoded protein is CASSSNRDGGNEQFF.

The chain links TRBV12-3 or TRBV12-4 to TRBJ2-5, with D tentatively TRBD1 (5 bases). The CDR3 contains 16 residues. Trimming stripped 0 bases from V and 1 base from J, with 12 bases between. The CDR3 DNA follows: TGTGCCAGCAGTTTAGCAGGGTGGGGCCGCCAAGAGACCCAGTACTTC. Its protein is CASSLAGWGRQETQYF.

The rearrangement links TRBV5-1 to TRBJ1-2; D might be TRBD1 (5 bases). Germline CDR1 is SGHRS and CDR2 is YFSETQ. V was trimmed by 4 bases and J by 5 bases, leaving 9 bases between them. CDR3 length: 12 residues. The CDR3, as DNA: TGCGCCAGCAGCGCACAGGATTATGGCTACACCTTC. As protein: CASSAQDYGYTF.

The J gene is TRBJ1-5, the V gene TRBV2; maybe TRBD1 (5 bases). Trimming removed 4 bases at V and 5 bases at J, with 18 bases between. This CDR3 spans 16 amino acids. Germline CDR1 and CDR2: SNHLY and FYNNEI. This CDR3 reads CASSAPQAVGDQPQHF. DNA for the CDR3: TGTGCCAGCAGTGCGCCACAGGCGGTAGGCGATCAGCCCCAGCATTTT.

This clonotype has a count of ten or more. The chain uses TRBV6-5 and TRBJ2-1; D unclear. The CDR3 is 17 residues long. CDR1 is MNHEY and CDR2 is SVGAGI in the germline V gene. Trimming removed 0 bases at V and 0 bases at J, with 12 bases between. In nucleotides, the CDR3 is TGTGCCAGCAGTTACTCCCCAACGGGCCTCTCCTACAATGAGCAGTTCTTC. Translation: CASSYSPTGLSYNEQFF.

The chain combines TRBV2 with TRBJ2-1; D might be TRBD2 (5 bases). V lost 6 bases to trimming and J lost 15 bases, with 15 bases between them. Germline CDR1 SNHLY, CDR2 FYNNEI. This CDR3 contains 11 residues. The CDR3 reads CASRQLVSLFF. For the CDR3, the DNA is TGTGCCAGCAGACAACTAGTATCCCTGTTCTTC.

This clonotype showed up just a few times. The genes are TRBV9 and TRBJ2-1, with 7 bases identical to TRBD1. Germline V CDR1 and CDR2: SGDLS, YYNGEE. J gave up 5 bases and V 4 bases, and 6 bases lay outside the gene matches. CDR3 size: 14 residues. The CDR3 reads CASSPQGIDNEQFF. The CDR3 nucleotides are TGTGCCAGCAGCCCACAGGGGATTGACAATGAGCAGTTCTTC.

At least ten counts were recorded for this clonotype. The gene calls are TRBV28 and TRBJ2-1, with D uncertain. The CDR3 consists of 14 residues. V was clipped by 1 base and J by 3 bases, with 7 bases between them. Per germline, CDR1 MDHEN and CDR2 SYDVKM. The CDR3 DNA sequence: TGTGCCAGCAGTTTATCCCTAGACTACAATGAGCAGTTCTTC. Translation: CASSLSLDYNEQFF.

This sequence joins TRBV6-5 and TRBJ1-2; 8 bases are shared with TRBD1. Trimming at V came to 6 bases and at J to 8 bases, leaving 14 bases not matched to a gene. This CDR3 spans 15 amino acids. Germline CDR1 reads MNHEY; CDR2 reads SVGAGI. The CDR3 DNA sequence: TGTGCCAGCAGCAAAGCGGGACAGGTAACCCCCGGCTACACCTTC. It is translated as CASSKAGQVTPGYTF.

This clonotype turned up a few times. The J gene is TRBJ2-3, the V gene TRBV20-1; D remains ambiguous. Germline assignment: CDR1 DFQATT and CDR2 SNEGSKA (reference sequence). This CDR3 region has 15 residues. Trimming shortened V by 0 bases and J by 6 bases, and 16 bases separated the two germline ends. Here the CDR3 DNA reads TGCAGTGCTAGAGATCGGTTGGGGTACCAGGATACGCAGTATTTT. It specifies CSARDRLGYQDTQYF.

This clonotype turned up a few times. The chain has TRBV5-1 and TRBJ1-3; D is ambiguous. V was clipped by 2 bases and J by 0 bases, with 9 bases between them. Germline CDR1 and CDR2: SGHRS and YFSETQ. This CDR3 is 15 amino acids long. CDR3 region: CASSLWSGSGNTIYF. The CDR3 DNA sequence: TGCGCCAGCAGCTTATGGTCGGGCTCTGGAAACACCATATATTTT. Filled out from reference TRBV5-1 and TRBJ1-3, the complete variable domain reads KAGVTQTPRYLIKTRGQQVTLSCSPISGHRSVSWYQQTPGQGLQFLFEYFSETQRNKGNFPGRFSGRQFSNSRSEMNVSTLELGDSALYLCASSLWSGSGNTIYFGEGSWLTVV.

The sample holds many counts of this clonotype. This chain links TRBV6-2 or TRBV6-3 with TRBJ1-5; 7 bases fit TRBD1. This CDR3 has 17 amino acids. V gave up 2 bases and J gave up 3 bases; unmatched junction bases: 10. The V gene's germline CDR1 is MNHEY and CDR2 SVGEGT. The CDR3 nucleotides read TGTGCCAGCAGTTACCTACGTGAGGGACAGTTCAATCAGCCCCAGCATTTT. Protein product: CASSYLREGQFNQPQHF.

This clonotype was counted only a few times. The chain uses TRBV12-3 or TRBV12-4 and TRBJ2-5; 8 bases agree with TRBD1. The CDR3 covers 15 residues. The J segment lost 5 bases and the V segment lost 4 bases, leaving 9 bases of the junction unmatched. The CDR3 DNA reads TGTGCCAGCAGTTCCAACGGACAGGGTTTGGAGACCCAGTACTTC. Encoded protein: CASSSNGQGLETQYF.

In this sample, this clonotype turned up a few times. The rearrangement joins TRBV23-1 to TRBJ2-7; TRBD2 aligns across 16 bases. TRBV23-1 counts as an open reading frame of uncertain function. The CDR3 has 17 residues. J lost 0 bases, V lost 10 bases, and 9 bases had no gene match. DNA of the CDR3: TGCGCCACCCTAAGGGGACTAGCGGGAGGGTACTCCTACGAGCAGTACTTC. It codes for CATLRGLAGGYSYEQYF.

The V call is TRBV27, the J call TRBJ1-5, with 10 nucleotides matching TRBD1. The germline V gene has CDR1 MNHEY and CDR2 SMNVEV (reference sequence). The CDR3 has 15 residues. V gave up 2 bases and J gave up 4 bases; unmatched junction bases: 2. Here the CDR3 reads CASSLRQGANQPQHF. CDR3 nucleotides: TGTGCCAGCAGTTTACGACAGGGGGCAAATCAGCCCCAGCATTTT.

There are a few counts of this clonotype. The chain has TRBV27 and TRBJ2-7, with D maybe TRBD1 (5 bases). The germline V and J ends were trimmed by 3 bases and 2 bases, with 14 bases remaining between them. This CDR3 is built from 15 residues. The germline V gene has CDR1 MNHEY and CDR2 SMNVEV (reference sequence). In DNA, the CDR3 is TGTGCCAGCAGTTTTGGGGCCACTGTGACCTACGAGCAGTACTTC. Protein: CASSFGATVTYEQYF.

This clonotype has ten or more counts. This chain uses TRBV6-5 with TRBJ1-4, with 8 bases aligning to TRBD1. Trimming cost V 6 bases and J 11 bases; bases outside gene matches: 14. This CDR3 spans 15 amino acids. Germline values: CDR1 MNHEY, CDR2 SVGAGI. As DNA, the CDR3 is TGTGCCAGCAGCCGCATCGGGACAGGTGGATCGAAACTGTTTTTT. Amino acid sequence: CASSRIGTGGSKLFF.

There are many counts of this clonotype. This rearrangement joins TRBV4-1 to TRBJ2-7; perhaps TRBD1 as D (6 bases). CDR1 and CDR2 from the germline V gene are MGHRA and YSYEKL. This CDR3 is built from 15 residues. V was pared by 4 bases and J by 2 bases, with 15 bases between. CDR3 coding DNA: TGCGCCAGCAGCCTGGACAGCCCCCTCACCTACGAGCAGTACTTC. This translates into CASSLDSPLTYEQYF.

J is TRBJ2-3 and V is TRBV19; TRBD1 might be the D (6 bases). The CDR3 consists of 13 residues. Per germline, CDR1 LNHDA and CDR2 SQIVND (reference sequence). With 6 bases removed from V and 6 bases from J, the gap between germline ends came to 13 bases. CDR3 loop: CASRSGQGDTQYF. CDR3 DNA sequence: TGTGCCAGTAGGTCGGGGCAGGGGGATACGCAGTATTTT.

This clonotype was counted ten times or more. The chain uses TRBV7-3 and TRBJ2-3; D is perhaps TRBD1 or TRBD2 (6 bases each). V was cut by 5 bases and J by 4 bases, with 13 bases left in between. Germline CDR1 is SGHTA and CDR2 is FQGTGA. This CDR3 is built from 14 residues. The CDR3 loop reads CASSQGGRADTQYF. In DNA, the CDR3 is TGTGCCAGCAGCCAAGGGGGGCGAGCAGATACGCAGTATTTT.

On this clonotype itself: Here the CDR3 omits its conserved ending phenylalanine or tryptophan, so a read error is the likely source. It is unclear where the CDR3 begins or ends on the DNA, so no DNA is shown, and the CDR3 is as TCRdb lists it. CDR3 in amino acids: CASSFLTQ. The chain is built from TRBV7-2 and TRBJ2-6. Inclusive of both ends, the CDR3 amounts to 8 amino acids. The germline V gene has CDR1 SGHTA and CDR2 FQGNSA.

This chain connects TRBV12-3 or TRBV12-4 to TRBJ1-3; no reliable D call. This CDR3 has 15 residues. Trimming removed 1 base from V and 2 bases from J, with 9 bases in between. The CDR3 reads CASSLGPNTGNTIYF. CDR3 in DNA: TGTGCCAGCAGTTTAGGACCGAACACTGGAAACACCATATATTTT.

This clonotype was detected only a few times. V usage is TRBV4-1 and J usage is TRBJ2-5, with 7 bases matching TRBD1. The CDR3 sequence is 15 residues long. Germline CDR1 reads MGHRA; CDR2 reads YSYEKL. V lost 1 base, J lost 4 bases, and 6 bases stayed unmatched. CDR3 protein: CASSQADRLGETQYF. The CDR3 coding sequence is TGCGCCAGCAGCCAAGCGGACAGGCTAGGAGAGACCCAGTACTTC.

As to this clonotype: This clone may be a read error of a much larger clone one base away. The rearrangement joins TRBV7-3 to TRBJ1-4; D gene ambiguous. Germline CDR1 reads SGHTA; CDR2 reads FQGTGA. This CDR3 is built from 11 residues. Trimming pared 5 bases from V and 5 bases from J, leaving 3 bases between. The CDR3 region is CASSQNEKLFF. Here the CDR3 DNA reads TGTGCCAGCAGCCAAAATGAAAAACTGTTTTTT.

This chain connects TRBV5-6 to TRBJ1-1, with 9 nucleotides matching TRBD1. After removal of 1 base from V and 12 bases from J, the junction contained 7 bases not matched to a gene. The CDR3 is 13 amino acids. CDR1 is SGHDT, CDR2 YYEEEE, per germline. The CDR3 spells CASSLTGQGRPFF. The DNA of the CDR3 is TGTGCCAGCAGCTTGACCGGACAGGGGCGCCCTTTCTTT.

As to this clonotype: The missing conserved phenylalanine or tryptophan at the end of this CDR3 makes a read error likely. No DNA is shown, since the ends of the CDR3 on it are uncertain; the CDR3 is the one TCRdb lists. This chain links TRBV4-2 with TRBJ2-1; TRBD2, as called in the table, went unchecked against the DNA. Looked up from germline, CDR1 is LGHNA and CDR2 is YNFKEQ. The length of the CDR3 is 13 amino acids, counting both ends. CDR3 sequence reads: CASSQDQTAGGGT.

In its sample, this clonotype was seen once. J is TRBJ2-1 and V is TRBV28; 7 nucleotides agree with TRBD2. The CDR3 consists of 13 residues. Germline CDR1 and CDR2: MDHEN and SYDVKM. V dropped 6 bases and J dropped 5; count of bases not matched to a gene: 4. The CDR3 protein is CASRLGRDNEQFF. The CDR3 bases are TGTGCCAGCAGGTTAGGGAGGGACAATGAGCAGTTCTTC.

V gene TRBV14 combines with J gene TRBJ1-2; possibly TRBD1 for D (5 bases). Trimming shortened V by 0 bases and J by 4 bases, and 15 bases separated the two germline ends. From germline, CDR1 is SGHDN and CDR2 FVKESK. CDR3 length: 16 residues. The CDR3 nucleotides read TGTGCCAGCAGCCAAGATCTGTCAGGGTCCGGCTATGGCTACACCTTC. Protein: CASSQDLSGSGYGYTF.

The chain uses TRBV15 and TRBJ2-6; D uncertain. The V end lost 0 bases, the J end lost 1 base, and 7 bases lay between the germline ends. CDR1 is LNHNV, CDR2 YYDKDF, per germline (reference sequence). The CDR3 extends over 16 amino acids. The CDR3 DNA sequence: TGTGCCACCAGCAGAGATTATGATTCTGGGGCCAACGTCCTGACTTTC. This encodes CATSRDYDSGANVLTF.